The source of this TCR beta chain is a study of blood T cell repertoires in COVID-19. Turning to the study itself: T cells, B-cell-depleted T cells, or PBMCs supplied cDNA or gDNA.

Produced via immunoSEQ multiplex PCR; TCRdb's table is partial and in-frame only. The sample consists of some 290,000 clones, roughly 91% of them appearing once. Enrolled through a virtual design, the participants were between 18 and 89 years of age and came from about two dozen US areas. Membership in each cohort depended on participant-reported clinical history. Sequencing was carried out using PBMCs or T cells enriched from blood (not recorded which). The sequence was collected from a woman between 35 and 50 years old with acute COVID-19.

CDR3 region: CSAWASYEQYF. CDR3 nucleotides: TGCAGTGCCTGGGCCTCCTACGAGCAGTACTTC. This chain connects TRBV20-1 to TRBJ2-7; no clear D gene. Trimming removed 6 bases at V and 0 bases at J, with 6 bases between. The CDR3 runs to 11 residues. Per the germline V gene, CDR1 is DFQATT and CDR2 is SNEGSKA (reference sequence).